The 25 T cell receptor beta chains presented below share a single source sample, sequenced in a study of OX40 agonist ivuxolimab in advanced cancers. Using immunoSEQ multiplex PCR, the repertoire was profiled, and TCRdb retains in-frame clones only, with some absent. The sample holds about 37,000 clones, 70% to 90% seen once. Sequenced here: CD4+ or CD8+ T cells sorted from blood, sampled in a trial of the OX40 agonist ivuxolimab. The origin of the receptors is an adult with an advanced solid tumor such as melanoma, head and neck, liver or kidney cancer.

The rearrangement links TRBV13 to TRBJ2-2, with TRBD1 as a possible D gene (5 bases). Germline CDR1 reads PRHDT; CDR2 reads FYEKMQ (reference sequence). Trimming took off 11 bases at V and 3 bases at J, with 19 bases between the two ends. This CDR3 contains 15 residues. The DNA for the CDR3 is TGTGCCGGCTCGTGGAAAGGGGCGCACACCGGGGAGCTGTTTTTT. Residues: CAGSWKGAHTGELFF.

The chain employs TRBV9 and TRBJ2-7; no reliable D call. Looked up from germline, CDR1 is SGDLS and CDR2 is YYNGEE. V was shortened by 0 bases and J by 2 bases, with 9 bases between the two germline ends. This CDR3 has 14 residues. This CDR3 reads CASSVGQAAYEQYF. The CDR3 DNA reads TGTGCCAGCAGCGTAGGTCAGGCTGCCTACGAGCAGTACTTC.

The rearrangement joins TRBV11-2 to TRBJ1-2; D ambiguous. CDR1 and CDR2 from the germline V gene are SGHAT and FQNNGV. The CDR3 runs to 14 residues. V lost 0 bases to trimming and J lost 4 bases, with 9 bases between them. In DNA, the CDR3 is TGTGCCAGCAGCTTAGATACCAGGTTCTATGGCTACACCTTC. This encodes CASSLDTRFYGYTF. Variable domain in full (rest from reference TRBV11-2 and TRBJ1-2): EAGVAQSPRYKIIEKRQSVAFWCNPISGHATLYWYQQILGQGPKLLIQFQNNGVVDDSQLPKDRFSAERLKGVDSTLKIQPAKLEDSAVYLCASSLDTRFYGYTFGSGTRLTVV.

The V call is TRBV6-5, the J call TRBJ1-2; 8 bases map to TRBD1. The ends lost 6 bases at V and 3 bases at J; junction bases unmatched: 3. The CDR3 runs 13 residues. The germline V gene encodes CDR1 MNHEY and CDR2 SVGAGI. CDR3 sequence reads: CASSSDRDYGYTF. For the CDR3, the DNA is TGTGCCAGCAGCTCGGACAGGGACTATGGCTACACCTTC.

In regard to this clone: A read error may account for a junction end that differs from germline. Here the CDR3 reads CASSLAATVYEQYF. The CDR3 region has the DNA TGTGCCAGCAGCCTAGCAGCTACAGTCTACGAGCAGTACTTC. The V gene is TRBV7-9, the J gene TRBJ2-7; a weak D match, TRBD2 (5 bases). Germline V gives CDR1 SEHNR, CDR2 FQNEAQ (reference sequence). This CDR3 contains 14 residues. Based on the CDR3 plus reference TRBV7-9 and TRBJ2-7, the full variable domain is DTGVSQNPRHKITKRGQNVTFRCDPISEHNRLYWYRQTLGQGPEFLTYFQNEAQLEKSRLLSDRFSAERPKGSFSTLEIQRTEQGDSAMYLCASSLAATVYEQYFGPGTRLTVT.

The V and J genes are TRBV7-9 and TRBJ2-3; D gene uncertain. V lost 3 bases, J lost 3 bases, and 10 bases lay in between. Germline CDR1 and CDR2: SEHNR and FQNEAQ (reference sequence). The length of the CDR3 is 14 residues. CDR3 sequence reads: CASSFGEGTDTQYF. The CDR3 DNA follows: TGTGCCAGCAGCTTTGGCGAAGGTACAGATACGCAGTATTTT.

CDR3 coding DNA: TGTGCCAGCAGCTCGGGACAACCGGAACGGGAGACCCAGTACTTC. Its translation is CASSSGQPERETQYF. The gene calls are TRBV7-9 and TRBJ2-5, with D perhaps matching TRBD1 (6 bases). CDR3 length equals 15 residues. Germline CDR1 SEHNR, CDR2 FQNEAQ (reference sequence). V lost 4 bases, J lost 5 bases, and 17 bases lay in between.

The rearrangement joins TRBV29-1 to TRBJ2-7; 10 bases are shared with TRBD1. CDR3 length equals 12 residues. Germline loops: CDR1 SQVTM, CDR2 ANQGSEA. V lost 7 bases, J lost 5 bases, and 5 bases stayed unmatched. In DNA form, the CDR3 reads TGCAGCGGCCGGGACAGGGGCGACGAGCAGTACTTC. The encoded protein is CSGRDRGDEQYF.

This sequence joins TRBV18 and TRBJ2-7; 8 bases agree with TRBD1. CDR3 length: 14 amino acids. Germline CDR1 reads KGHSH; CDR2 reads LQKENI. After removal of 4 bases from V and 7 bases from J, the junction contained 9 bases not matched to a gene. The DNA of the CDR3 is TGTGCCAGCTCACTAAACGGACAGGGCAGGGAGCAGTACTTC. It specifies CASSLNGQGREQYF.

The gene calls are TRBV7-9 and TRBJ2-2; 8 bases match TRBD1. Trimming took 2 bases from V and 7 from J; bases not matched to a gene: 3. The germline gives CDR1 SEHNR, CDR2 FQNEAQ (reference sequence). The CDR3 is made up of 14 amino acids. The CDR3 coding sequence is TGTGCCAGCAGCTTACAGGGGGCTAACGGGGAGCTGTTTTTT. This codes for CASSLQGANGELFF.

The rearrangement uses TRBV11-2 and TRBJ2-2; tentative D call: TRBD2 (6 bases). This CDR3 contains 17 residues. The germline V gene has CDR1 SGHAT and CDR2 FQNNGV. V was trimmed by 5 bases and J by 6 bases, leaving 22 bases between them. DNA of the CDR3: TGTGCCAGCAGCGTTATTAGCGGCCCAAACGGGGCCGGGGAGCTGTTTTTT. Translated, it gives CASSVISGPNGAGELFF.

The chain has TRBV28 and TRBJ2-5, with 8 bases aligning to TRBD2. The CDR3 totals 14 residues. Germline V gene sequence: CDR1 MDHEN, CDR2 SYDVKM. V shed 3 bases, J shed 5 bases, and the junction held 5 bases outside the gene matches. CDR3 DNA sequence: TGTGCCAGCAGTTTGTATAGCGGGACGGAGACCCAGTACTTC. Protein: CASSLYSGTETQYF.

This clone has only one observation. The chain links TRBV27 to TRBJ2-3; the match to TRBD1 covers 9 bases. This CDR3 is built from 15 residues. Germline trimming cut 3 bases from V and 3 bases from J; bases unmatched to any gene: 4. The germline V gene encodes CDR1 MNHEY and CDR2 SMNVEV (reference sequence). The CDR3 loop reads CASSFRQGGTDTQYF. Here the CDR3 DNA reads TGTGCCAGCAGTTTTAGACAGGGGGGGACAGATACGCAGTATTTT.

J is TRBJ2-7 and V is TRBV11-2, with D perhaps TRBD2 (5 bases). The CDR3 consists of 11 residues. Germline loops: CDR1 SGHAT, CDR2 FQNNGV. V lost 6 bases and J lost 6, with 9 bases in between. For the CDR3, the DNA is TGTGCCAGCAGAGGTCGGGGCGAGCAGTACTTC. Encoded protein: CASRGRGEQYF. Complete variable domain (other parts from reference TRBV11-2 and TRBJ2-7): EAGVAQSPRYKIIEKRQSVAFWCNPISGHATLYWYQQILGQGPKLLIQFQNNGVVDDSQLPKDRFSAERLKGVDSTLKIQPAKLEDSAVYLCASRGRGEQYFGPGTRLTVT.

The chain employs TRBV5-6 and TRBJ2-5; D tentatively fits TRBD1 or TRBD2 (5 bases each). V dropped 7 bases and J dropped 0 bases, with 10 bases sitting between them. Germline CDR1 and CDR2: SGHDT and YYEEEE. CDR3 length: 13 residues. This CDR3 is CASEGTNQETQYF. The CDR3 nucleotides read TGTGCCAGCGAGGGGACCAACCAAGAGACCCAGTACTTC.

This sequence joins TRBV18 and TRBJ2-3, with 7 bases that match TRBD1. This CDR3 region has 14 residues. In germline, CDR1 is KGHSH, CDR2 LQKENI. Trimming cost V 3 bases and J 4 bases; bases outside gene matches: 4. DNA of the CDR3: TGTGCCAGCTCACCCCGGGACAGCGCAGATACGCAGTATTTT. Protein: CASSPRDSADTQYF.

The gene calls are TRBV9 and TRBJ2-1; D is tentatively TRBD1 or TRBD2 (6 bases each). CDR3 length: 17 residues. CDR1 is SGDLS, CDR2 YYNGEE, per germline. V dropped 0 bases and J dropped 0 bases, with 13 bases sitting between them. The CDR3 nucleotides read TGTGCCAGCAGCGTAGCGGGGGCCCCCGCCTCCTACAATGAGCAGTTCTTC. It encodes CASSVAGAPASYNEQFF.

The CDR3 bases are TGTGCCAGCAGTTGGGCCAGCGGTTACGAGCAGTACTTC. Translated: CASSWASGYEQYF. V and J are TRBV27 and TRBJ2-7, with D possibly matching TRBD2 (5 bases). Per the germline V gene, CDR1 is MNHEY and CDR2 is SMNVEV (reference sequence). V was trimmed by 4 bases and J by 4 bases, leaving 11 bases between them. The length of the CDR3 is 13 residues.

The V and J genes are TRBV7-2 and TRBJ2-1, with D maybe TRBD1 (5 bases). Germline V lookup: CDR1 SGHTA, CDR2 FQGNSA. Trimming removed 0 bases at V and 9 bases at J, with 6 bases between. CDR3 size: 12 residues. CDR3 in amino acids: CASSLAGREQFF. The CDR3 coding sequence is TGTGCCAGCAGCTTAGCGGGGCGTGAGCAGTTCTTC. The whole variable domain, filled in from reference TRBV7-2 and TRBJ2-1, reads GAGVSQSPSNKVTEKGKDVELRCDPISGHTALYWYRQSLGQGLEFLIYFQGNSAPDKSGLPSDRFSAERTGGSVSTLTIQRTQQEDSAVYLCASSLAGREQFFGPGTRLTVL.

This chain uses TRBV27 with TRBJ2-2; 13 bases fit TRBD2. The CDR3 has 16 amino acids. Trimming removed 9 bases from V and 4 bases from J; junction bases left unmatched: 8. CDR1 is MNHEY, CDR2 SMNVEV, per germline (reference sequence). The CDR3 DNA sequence: TGTGCCAGTCAGAGGACTAGCGGGAGCGTCACCGGGGAGCTGTTTTTT. This translates into CASQRTSGSVTGELFF.

The genes are TRBV5-1 and TRBJ2-3; D is possibly TRBD1 (6 bases). V dropped 7 bases and J dropped 1 base, with 13 bases sitting between them. This CDR3 region has 14 residues. Germline V gene lookup returns CDR1 SGHRS and CDR2 YFSETQ. This CDR3 reads CASQGLDRTDTQYF. The CDR3 nucleotides are TGCGCCAGCCAGGGGCTAGACCGCACAGATACGCAGTATTTT.

The V call is TRBV5-5, the J call TRBJ2-1; 7 nucleotides align to TRBD1. CDR3 length: 12 amino acids. From germline, CDR1 is SGHKS and CDR2 YYEKEE (reference sequence). After removal of 3 bases from V and 9 bases from J, the junction contained 3 bases not matched to a gene. CDR3 region: CASSSQGVEQFF. DNA of the CDR3: TGTGCCAGCAGCTCGCAGGGGGTTGAGCAGTTCTTC.

The chain is built from TRBV4-1 and TRBJ1-5, with 7 nucleotides matching TRBD1. The CDR3 consists of 13 residues. CDR1 is MGHRA and CDR2 is YSYEKL in the germline V gene. J lost 4 bases, V lost 5 bases, and 2 bases had no gene match. The DNA of the CDR3 is TGCGCCAGCAGCTCACAGGGGAATCAGCCCCAGCATTTT. Translating gives CASSSQGNQPQHF.

The rearrangement uses TRBV28 and TRBJ2-7, with D maybe TRBD2 (7 bases). There are 14 residues in the CDR3. The germline V and J ends were trimmed by 8 bases and 0 bases, with 14 bases remaining between them. The V gene's germline CDR1 is MDHEN and CDR2 SYDVKM. DNA for the CDR3: TGTGCCAGCTCCCTAGGGGGGGCCTCCTACGAGCAGTACTTC. Protein product: CASSLGGASYEQYF. The variable domain in full, with the rest retrieved from reference TRBV28 and TRBJ2-7, is DVKVTQSSRYLVKRTGEKVFLECVQDMDHENMFWYRQDPGLGLRLIYFSYDVKMKEKGDIPEGYSVSREKKERFSLILESASTNQTSMYLCASSLGGASYEQYFGPGTRLTVT.

The gene calls are TRBV11-2 and TRBJ2-7; D gene ambiguous. Germline loops: CDR1 SGHAT, CDR2 FQNNGV. The V gene lost 4 bases and the J gene lost 3 bases, with 10 bases spanning the gap. The CDR3 extends over 13 amino acids. The CDR3 region has the DNA TGTGCCAGCAGCTCCCCCAATGGCTACGAGCAGTACTTC. Protein: CASSSPNGYEQYF.